These 21 T cell receptor beta chains were all obtained from the same sample, sequenced in a study of somatic mutations in cytotoxic T cells in rheumatoid arthritis. Data came from immunoSEQ multiplex PCR; TCRdb stores just in-frame clones and leaves some out. This sample has roughly 9,000 clones; roughly 76% occur once, and the top ten carry approximately 35%. Sequences were obtained from CD8+ T cells sorted from blood. Receptors were obtained from a woman in her forties or fifties in good health.

The chain combines TRBV4-2 with TRBJ2-7, with 8 bases identical to TRBD1. Germline V lookup: CDR1 LGHNA, CDR2 YNFKEQ. The trim removed 7 bases at V and 3 bases at J, leaving 2 bases unmatched. The CDR3 consists of 12 residues. CDR3 region: CASKGQDYEQYF. DNA for the CDR3: TGTGCCAGCAAGGGACAGGACTACGAGCAGTACTTC.

The rearrangement uses TRBV4-1 and TRBJ1-1; TRBD1 matches 8 bases. V lost 3 bases and J lost 5; bases outside the gene matches: 8. This CDR3 has 15 residues. Germline loops: CDR1 MGHRA, CDR2 YSYEKL. CDR3 sequence reads: CASSQESRGRTEAFF. The CDR3 DNA reads TGCGCCAGCAGCCAGGAAAGCAGGGGGCGGACTGAAGCTTTCTTT.

V is TRBV7-2 and J is TRBJ2-7, with no clear D. The CDR3 sequence is 14 residues long. With 0 bases removed from V and 2 bases from J, the gap between germline ends came to 8 bases. Germline CDR1 and CDR2: SGHTA and FQGNSA. CDR3 amino acids: CASSLAPGTYEQYF. CDR3 coding DNA: TGTGCCAGCAGCTTAGCCCCAGGAACCTACGAGCAGTACTTC.

This clone was seen a few times. The J gene is TRBJ1-4, the V gene TRBV4-1, with 12 bases aligning to TRBD1. This CDR3 contains 16 residues. Germline-derived CDR1 and CDR2 are MGHRA and YSYEKL. V was pared by 3 bases and J by 6 bases, with 5 bases of the junction left unmatched. The CDR3 protein is CASSQGQGAPHEKLFF. CDR3 DNA: TGCGCCAGCAGCCAGGGACAGGGGGCACCCCATGAAAAACTGTTTTTT.

This rearrangement joins TRBV25-1 to TRBJ1-6, with a weak D call TRBD1 (5 bases). Germline assignment: CDR1 MGHDK and CDR2 SYGVNS. V was pared by 4 bases and J by 14 bases, with 15 bases between. The CDR3 extends over 13 amino acids. The CDR3: CASSGPWDFTLHF. CDR3 DNA sequence: TGTGCCAGCAGTGGGCCGTGGGACTTCACCCTCCACTTT.

V gene TRBV5-1 combines with J gene TRBJ2-7; 7 bases fit TRBD1. The CDR3 runs to 15 residues. The junction had 4 bases not matched to a gene; V was cut back by 0 bases and J by 1 base. CDR1 is SGHRS, CDR2 YFSETQ, per germline. The CDR3 protein is CASSLGQGYSYEQYF. DNA for the CDR3: TGCGCCAGCAGCTTGGGACAGGGCTATTCCTACGAGCAGTACTTC.

This sequence joins TRBV27 and TRBJ2-7; unclear D gene. Germline V CDR1 and CDR2: MNHEY, SMNVEV (reference sequence). CDR3 length: 13 residues. V dropped 3 bases and J dropped 3 bases, with 9 bases sitting between them. In nucleotides, the CDR3 is TGTGCCAGCAGTTTGGTCGCCGGCTACGAGCAGTACTTC. Translating gives CASSLVAGYEQYF.

The chain couples TRBV27 to TRBJ2-5; TRBD1 matches at 9 bases. The CDR3 runs 17 residues. CDR1 and CDR2 from the germline V gene are MNHEY and SMNVEV (reference sequence). J gave up 2 bases and V 8 bases, and 15 bases lay outside the gene matches. Written as DNA, the CDR3 is TGTGCCAGCCGCAACCTAGGGACAGGGAGGAATCAAGAGACCCAGTACTTC. This gives the protein CASRNLGTGRNQETQYF.

The CDR3 sequence is CASSSSGRGTEAFF. CDR3 nucleotides: TGTGCCAGTAGTTCTAGTGGGAGAGGCACTGAAGCTTTCTTT. The genes are TRBV19 and TRBJ1-1; no definite D call. The V gene lost 5 bases and the J gene lost 4 bases, with 14 bases spanning the gap. The germline CDR1 and CDR2 sequences are LNHDA and SQIVND (reference sequence). This CDR3 region has 14 residues.

The genes are TRBV15 and TRBJ1-2; D is uncertain. The germline V and J ends were trimmed by 4 bases and 0 bases, with 21 bases remaining between them. Germline V lookup: CDR1 LNHNV, CDR2 YYDKDF (reference sequence). This CDR3 has 18 residues. The CDR3 here is CATSTRYESAPANYGYTF. CDR3 DNA: TGTGCCACCAGCACCAGATACGAATCCGCCCCTGCTAACTATGGCTACACCTTC.

V is TRBV7-9 and J is TRBJ2-7, with D tentatively TRBD1 (5 bases). The germline V and J ends were trimmed by 5 bases and 0 bases, with 11 bases remaining between them. CDR1 and CDR2 from the germline V gene are SEHNR and FQNEAQ (reference sequence). The CDR3 totals 14 residues. CDR3 amino acids: CASSDTGSSYEQYF. CDR3 bases: TGTGCCAGCAGCGATACAGGTAGCTCCTACGAGCAGTACTTC.

CDR3: CASSFWPGNQPQHF. The CDR3 DNA sequence: TGTGCCAGCAGTTTCTGGCCAGGGAATCAGCCCCAGCATTTT. The chain combines TRBV28 with TRBJ1-5; possible D gene TRBD1, 5 bases. V dropped 3 bases and J dropped 4 bases, with 10 bases sitting between them. This CDR3 region has 14 residues. Per germline, CDR1 MDHEN and CDR2 SYDVKM.

This chain uses TRBV27 with TRBJ2-7; tentative D call: TRBD2 (5 bases). This CDR3 is built from 15 residues. CDR1 is MNHEY, CDR2 SMNVEV, per germline (reference sequence). Trimming stripped 2 bases from V and 2 bases from J, with 13 bases between. CDR3 in amino acids: CASSLQNPGAYEQYF. The DNA for the CDR3 is TGTGCCAGCAGTTTACAGAACCCCGGGGCCTACGAGCAGTACTTC.

The chain employs TRBV7-2 and TRBJ1-3; D is ambiguous. Germline loops: CDR1 SGHTA, CDR2 FQGNSA. With 2 bases removed from V and 1 base from J, the gap between germline ends came to 15 bases. The CDR3 contains 17 residues. In DNA form, the CDR3 reads TGTGCCAGCAGCTTATATGCCAGCGCGGGGTCTGGAAACACCATATATTTT. Encoded protein: CASSLYASAGSGNTIYF.

The rearrangement joins TRBV4-3 to TRBJ1-2, with D unclear. Germline values: CDR1 LGHNA, CDR2 YSLEER. The CDR3 spans 16 residues. V was clipped by 0 bases and J by 4 bases, with 15 bases between them. CDR3 protein: CASSQDWVDIRYGYTF. DNA of the CDR3: TGCGCCAGCAGCCAAGATTGGGTAGACATACGCTATGGCTACACCTTC.

The rearrangement links TRBV9 to TRBJ2-1; TRBD2 might be the D (6 bases). The CDR3 runs 16 residues. Germline loops: CDR1 SGDLS, CDR2 YYNGEE. V was trimmed by 0 bases and J by 6 bases, leaving 16 bases between them. CDR3 sequence: CASSVATGVARNEQFF. DNA of the CDR3: TGTGCCAGCAGCGTAGCTACGGGGGTAGCCCGCAATGAGCAGTTCTTC.

This clone appeared a few times. Here the CDR3 reads CASSLSVSGYTGNTIYF. The CDR3, as DNA: TGTGCCAGCAGTTTATCGGTTTCAGGGTACACTGGAAACACCATATATTTT. The chain is built from TRBV28 and TRBJ1-3; tentative D call: TRBD1 (5 bases). The CDR3 runs to 17 residues. Germline V gene lookup returns CDR1 MDHEN and CDR2 SYDVKM. The V end was cut by 1 base, the J end by 2 bases, with 15 bases between.

V usage is TRBV27 and J usage is TRBJ2-7; 14 nucleotides align to TRBD2. CDR3 length: 17 residues. Germline V gene data show CDR1 as MNHEY and CDR2 as SMNVEV (reference sequence). V dropped 5 bases and J dropped 4; count of bases not matched to a gene: 10. The CDR3 here is CASSPLRTSGGSYEQYF. The CDR3 nucleotides are TGTGCCAGCAGTCCACTTCGGACTAGCGGGGGGTCATACGAGCAGTACTTC.

The V and J genes are TRBV6-5 and TRBJ2-7; no clear D. The V end was cut by 1 base, the J end by 3 bases, with 13 bases between. Germline V gene sequence: CDR1 MNHEY, CDR2 SVGAGI. The CDR3 is 15 residues long. The CDR3 DNA follows: TGTGCCAGCAGTTACTATACGGGTTCTGGCTACGAGCAGTACTTC. Its translation: CASSYYTGSGYEQYF.

This clone was detected only once. The same CDR3 also results from other DNA sequences found in this sample. This chain joins TRBV6-5 and TRBJ1-4, with D possibly matching TRBD1 (5 bases). V was trimmed by 3 bases and J by 12 bases, leaving 14 bases between them. The germline V gene encodes CDR1 MNHEY and CDR2 SVGAGI. There are 13 residues in the CDR3. The CDR3, as DNA: TGTGCCAGCAGTTATGGGGGGGGGTCCGAACTGTTTTTT. Amino acids: CASSYGGGSELFF.

This clone was found once. The chain couples TRBV9 to TRBJ2-7, with TRBD2 identical over 9 bases. The J segment lost 4 bases and the V segment lost 1 base, leaving 6 bases of the junction unmatched. CDR1 and CDR2 (germline): SGDLS, YYNGEE. This CDR3 is 15 amino acids long. The CDR3 loop is CASSVLRRGGYEQYF. The DNA of the CDR3 is TGTGCCAGCAGCGTACTACGGCGGGGGGGGTACGAGCAGTACTTC.